In its sample, the clone carrying this T cell receptor (beta chain) was seen once. Assay: immunoSEQ multiplex PCR; the TCRdb copy retains only in-frame clones and omits some. The sample lists roughly 200,000 clones, roughly nine tenths occurring once. Looked up from germline, CDR1 is LGHNA and CDR2 is YNFKEQ. The ends were cut back, 5 bases at V and 0 bases at J, with 10 bases in the middle. The CDR3 contains 14 residues. Those enrolled, adults aged roughly 18 to 89 years, came from about two dozen US areas. This record belongs to a study of blood T cell repertoires in COVID-19. Study as a whole: Sources were T cells, B-cell-depleted T cells, or PBMCs; the material itself was cDNA or gDNA.

The chain has TRBV4-2 and TRBJ1-1, with a tentative D call TRBD1 (6 bases). Sequencing input: PBMCs or T cells enriched from blood (not recorded which). This TCR derives from a woman in her forties with acute COVID-19. The CDR3 nucleotides are TGTGCCAGCAGCTCCTGGACAGTGAACACTGAAGCTTTCTTT. Protein sequence: CASSSWTVNTEAFF.